A single sample is the source of the 25 T cell receptor beta chains below, sequenced in a study of blood T cells in healthy people across ages. Then a second PCR, running about 7 to 11 cycles, was carried out with a sample-barcoded 5' primer and a J-beta primer mix. TCRdb re-called the 5' RACE reads through MiXCR, storing one row per CDR3 protein. The sample has approximately 780,000 distinct CDR3 sequences, roughly 24% seen once. The data also belong to a second study, concerning T cells of mothers and their children.

Sample: blood. Every receptor here comes from a boy aged 5-17 years in good health.

The table lists this clonotype with a few counts. The gene calls are TRBV20-1 and TRBJ2-5; 9 positions match TRBD2. The CDR3 has 16 residues. J lost 1 base, V lost 3 bases, and 9 bases had no gene match. The germline gives CDR1 DFQATT, CDR2 SNEGSKA (reference sequence). DNA of the CDR3: TGCAGTGCTAGGCCTCTAGCGGGGAACACCCAAGAGACCCAGTACTTC. It yields the protein CSARPLAGNTQETQYF.

This clonotype occurred a few times. The chain carries TRBV12-3 or TRBV12-4 and TRBJ1-2; D is unresolved. The V end lost 3 bases, the J end lost 7 bases, and 9 bases lay between the germline ends. The CDR3 totals 12 residues. The CDR3 region is CASSFQAGGYTF. CDR3 bases: TGTGCCAGCAGTTTTCAAGCTGGTGGCTACACCTTC.

This clonotype showed up just once. This chain uses TRBV5-1 with TRBJ1-4, with 8 positions matching TRBD1. The CDR3 is 14 amino acids. In germline, CDR1 is SGHRS, CDR2 YFSETQ. With 2 bases clipped from V and 7 bases from J, the junction kept 4 bases outside the gene matches. CDR3 region: CASSFTTGGEKLFF. In DNA form, the CDR3 reads TGCGCCAGCAGCTTTACAACAGGGGGTGAAAAACTGTTTTTT.

The genes are TRBV20-1 and TRBJ2-7; D gene unclear. Between the trimmed V and J ends, which lost 3 bases and 5 bases, there was a span of 14 bases. The CDR3 loop spans 13 amino acids. Per germline, CDR1 DFQATT and CDR2 SNEGSKA (reference sequence). CDR3 loop: CSASRFWQDEQYF. CDR3 nucleotide sequence: TGCAGTGCTAGTAGGTTTTGGCAGGACGAGCAGTACTTC.

This clonotype was counted a few times. V and J are TRBV24-1 and TRBJ2-3; no firm D call. The germline V and J ends were trimmed by 1 base and 3 bases, with 4 bases remaining between them. Germline CDR1 reads KGHDR; CDR2 reads SFDVKD. The CDR3 is made up of 13 amino acids. The CDR3, as DNA: TGTGCCACCAGTGATTTAATGACAGATACGCAGTATTTT. Encoded protein: CATSDLMTDTQYF.

Concerning this clonotype itself: At one boundary the junction diverges from the germline segment, which might be a read error. The V and J genes are TRBV12-5 and TRBJ2-1, with 10 bases that match TRBD2. The CDR3 has 17 amino acids. CDR1 LGHNT and CDR2 FRNRAP come from the germline V gene. The CDR3 loop is CASAPPAGGLIYDEQFF. CDR3 nucleotides: TGTGCCAGTGCCCCTCCAGCGGGGGGGCTAATCTACGATGAGCAGTTCTTC.

This clonotype was recorded a few times. V and J are TRBV20-1 and TRBJ2-5, with D possibly being TRBD1 or TRBD2 (7 bases each). This CDR3 contains 15 residues. Between the trimmed V and J ends, which lost 0 bases and 12 bases, there was a span of 23 bases. Per the germline V gene, CDR1 is DFQATT and CDR2 is SNEGSKA (reference sequence). The CDR3 sequence is CSARDGQGGGNEKYF. CDR3 DNA: TGCAGTGCTAGAGATGGGCAGGGGGGGGGTAACGAGAAGTACTTC.

The rearrangement joins TRBV10-2 to TRBJ2-2; D is unresolved. V was pared by 7 bases and J by 3 bases, with 6 bases between. CDR1 WSHSY and CDR2 SAAADI come from the germline V gene. The CDR3 runs 12 residues. This chain's CDR3 is CASKAYTGELFF. The CDR3 DNA reads as TGCGCCAGCAAAGCTTACACCGGGGAGCTGTTTTTT.

The CDR3 DNA reads as TGCGCCAGCAGCCAAGGACAGGGGTATAACTATGGCTACACCTTC. Amino acids: CASSQGQGYNYGYTF. This sequence joins TRBV4-1 and TRBJ1-2; TRBD1 agrees at 8 bases. The CDR3 has 15 amino acids. The trim removed 1 base at V and 1 base at J, leaving 2 bases unmatched. Germline-derived CDR1 and CDR2 are MGHRA and YSYEKL.

A few counts support this clonotype. The genes are TRBV7-9 and TRBJ1-4, with D maybe TRBD1 (5 bases). With 3 bases removed from V and 8 bases from J, the gap between germline ends came to 13 bases. Looked up from germline, CDR1 is SEHNR and CDR2 is FQNEAQ (reference sequence). The CDR3 loop spans 14 amino acids. CDR3 DNA sequence: TGTGCCAGCAGCTTGGGGACTATGGAGGAAAAACTGTTTTTT. Residues: CASSLGTMEEKLFF.

This clonotype was detected many times. One junction end does not reproduce the germline sequence, and a read error may be involved. This chain joins TRBV5-1 and TRBJ2-5, with D tentatively TRBD2 (6 bases). The CDR3 is 14 residues long. Germline V gives CDR1 SGHRS, CDR2 YFSETQ. As DNA, the CDR3 is TGTGCCAGCAGCTTAAATCGCGGGGAAGAGACCCAGTACTTC. Protein product: CASSLNRGEETQYF.

This clonotype has a handful of counts. The chain employs TRBV4-2 and TRBJ2-1; 14 positions match TRBD2. J lost 9 bases, V lost 3 bases, and 4 bases had no gene match. The CDR3 extends over 15 amino acids. The germline V gene encodes CDR1 LGHNA and CDR2 YNFKEQ. The CDR3 region has the DNA TGTGCCAGCAGCCAGACTAGCGGGGGGGCAGGTGAGCAGTTCTTC. Its protein is CASSQTSGGAGEQFF.

The chain links TRBV29-1 to TRBJ2-1; 9 nucleotides align to TRBD1. Germline-derived CDR1 and CDR2 are SQVTM and ANQGSEA. The CDR3 covers 14 residues. V dropped 2 bases and J dropped 6; count of bases not matched to a gene: 5. CDR3 amino acids: CSVENRDRVNEQFF. DNA for the CDR3: TGCAGCGTTGAAAACCGGGACAGGGTCAATGAGCAGTTCTTC.

This clonotype was observed a handful of times. The chain joins TRBV6-5 to TRBJ2-4; D is tentatively TRBD1 or TRBD2 (5 bases each). The CDR3 covers 13 residues. Trimming removed 4 bases from V and 7 bases from J, with 11 bases in between. Germline CDR1 and CDR2: MNHEY and SVGAGI. CDR3 region: CASSSPGANIQYF. The CDR3 nucleotides are TGTGCCAGCAGTTCGCCCGGGGCGAACATTCAGTACTTC.

CDR3 nucleotides: TGTGCCAGTAGTATCCCAACGGCCGGGGCTGAAGCTTTCTTT. Amino acid sequence: CASSIPTAGAEAFF. The chain carries TRBV19 and TRBJ1-1; no definite D call. The CDR3 is 14 residues long. Germline CDR1 reads LNHDA; CDR2 reads SQIVND (reference sequence). Trimming took 3 bases from V and 6 from J, leaving 14 bases between them. Drawing the rest from reference TRBV19 and TRBJ1-1, the complete variable domain is DGGITQSPKYLFRKEGQNVTLSCEQNLNHDAMYWYRQDPGQGLRLIYYSQIVNDFQKGDIAEGYSVSREKKESFPLTVTSAQKNPTAFYLCASSIPTAGAEAFFGQGTRLTVV.

In this sample, this clonotype turned up a few times. The chain combines TRBV29-1 with TRBJ1-5, with D possibly being TRBD1 (6 bases). The CDR3 contains 12 residues. CDR1 is SQVTM and CDR2 is ANQGSEA in the germline V gene. The V gene lost 5 bases and the J gene lost 4 bases, with 9 bases spanning the gap. CDR3 sequence (DNA): TGCAGCGTTAAGAGGGGGAATCAGCCCCAGCATTTT. It yields the protein CSVKRGNQPQHF.

The chain employs TRBV28 and TRBJ2-7, with TRBD1 matching over 7 bases. The V gene's germline CDR1 is MDHEN and CDR2 SYDVKM. Trimming removed 5 bases from V and 3 bases from J; junction bases left unmatched: 10. The CDR3 totals 15 residues. CDR3 nucleotide sequence: TGTGCCAGCAGTGAGACGACAGGGTATAACTACGAGCAGTACTTC. This codes for CASSETTGYNYEQYF.

The chain links TRBV5-5 to TRBJ2-7, with D possibly called TRBD1 or TRBD2 (5 bases each). Trimming shortened V by 4 bases and J by 5 bases, and 19 bases separated the two germline ends. The CDR3 is made up of 15 amino acids. Per the germline V gene, CDR1 is SGHKS and CDR2 is YYEKEE (reference sequence). The CDR3 DNA reads TGTGCCAGCAGCCTTACAGGAATAGGAGGCCACGAGCAGTACTTC. This codes for CASSLTGIGGHEQYF.

A remark on this clonotype: Compared with germline, one end of the junction differs, possibly owing to a read error. V is TRBV28 and J is TRBJ1-2; unclear D gene. Germline CDR1 reads MDHEN; CDR2 reads SYDVKM. The CDR3 consists of 14 residues. DNA for the CDR3: TGTGTCAGCAGCCCCTGGAAGGGTGACTATGGCTACACCTTC. Translated: CVSSPWKGDYGYTF.

The chain links TRBV12-5 to TRBJ2-5; D is unclear. With 5 bases removed from V and 7 bases from J, the gap between germline ends came to 11 bases. This CDR3 has 12 residues. CDR1 and CDR2 (germline): LGHNT, FRNRAP. The CDR3 spells CASGAQWGTQYF. The CDR3 region has the DNA TGTGCTAGTGGTGCCCAGTGGGGGACCCAGTACTTC.

This chain links TRBV5-8 with TRBJ2-7, with 10 bases aligning to TRBD2. Germline CDR1 is SGHTS and CDR2 is YDEGEE. This CDR3 has 18 amino acids. J gave up 1 base and V 3 bases, and 13 bases lay outside the gene matches. The CDR3 protein is CASSSSGGARRGSYEQYF. Written as DNA, the CDR3 is TGTGCCAGCAGCTCTAGCGGGGGCGCCCGGAGGGGATCCTACGAGCAGTACTTC.

Only a few counts were recorded for this clonotype. J is TRBJ2-5 and V is TRBV5-1; no definite D call. V lost 1 base and J lost 2, with 9 bases in between. Germline assignment: CDR1 SGHRS and CDR2 YFSETQ. CDR3 length: 14 residues. The CDR3 is CASSLRYSQETQYF. CDR3 DNA sequence: TGCGCCAGCAGCTTGCGGTACTCTCAAGAGACCCAGTACTTC.

This clonotype has just a few counts. The chain uses TRBV10-3 and TRBJ2-7, with D perhaps TRBD2 (6 bases). V was clipped by 3 bases and J by 0 bases, with 9 bases between them. CDR3 length equals 14 residues. Germline V lookup: CDR1 ENHRY, CDR2 SYGVKD. This chain's CDR3 is CAISEGGNSYEQYF. CDR3 DNA: TGTGCCATCAGTGAAGGAGGGAACTCCTACGAGCAGTACTTC.

CDR3 nucleotide sequence: TGTGCAGCAGGGTCTACTAGGAATGAGCAGTTCTTC. This translates into CAAGSTRNEQFF. This sequence joins TRBV30 and TRBJ2-1, with D perhaps assigned TRBD1 or TRBD2 (5 bases each). This CDR3 spans 12 amino acids. Germline CDR1 GTSNPN, CDR2 SVGIG (reference sequence).

This clonotype was seen more than once but under ten times. The chain links TRBV20-1 to TRBJ2-5; 7 positions agree with TRBD1. TRBJ2-7 explains the end of the DNA better; the J call may be wrong. Germline loops: CDR1 DFQATT, CDR2 SNEGSKA (reference sequence). This CDR3 is built from 13 residues. CDR3: CSADNRDSYEQYF. CDR3 nucleotides: TGCAGTGCCGATAACAGGGACAGCTACGAGCAGTACTTC.